The 13 T cell receptor beta chains below come from one sample, sequenced in a study of shared T cell receptors in the human thymus (dated by TCRdb to about 2021). The library was obtained by the immunoSEQ multiplex PCR assay. TCRdb retrieved this table from immuneACCESS and kept in-frame rearrangements only. Not all clones are present; in checked studies, unresolved V genes account for under half, and no reason is known for the remainder. The sample has hundreds of thousands of clones on record, approximately 85% of them singletons. The top ten clones comprise about 0.0098% of the sample. These same data were also listed under a study on human thymus T cells.

The sample was thymocytes. Receptors were obtained from a girl younger than two with a congenital heart defect. Donor details come from another sample of the same person, matched by shared clones.

Here the CDR3 DNA reads TGTGCCAGCAGTTTGGACAGAACCTACGAGCAGTACTTC. As protein: CASSLDRTYEQYF. V usage is TRBV6-5 and J usage is TRBJ2-7, with D possibly matching TRBD1 (6 bases). V lost 4 bases and J lost 2, with 9 bases in between. CDR3 length equals 13 residues. Per the germline V gene, CDR1 is MNHEY and CDR2 is SVGAGI.

The chain recombines TRBV5-1 with TRBJ1-6, with no clear D. Trimming removed 3 bases from V and 5 bases from J, with 15 bases in between. The germline CDR1 and CDR2 sequences are SGHRS and YFSETQ. This CDR3 comprises 16 residues. CDR3 bases: TGCGCCAGCAGCTCGACTCCGGGTGAAGATAATTCACCCCTCCACTTT. This gives the protein CASSSTPGEDNSPLHF.

The chain carries TRBV11-2 and TRBJ2-7, with 7 positions matching TRBD1. This CDR3 has 18 residues. The germline V gene has CDR1 SGHAT and CDR2 FQNNGV. The V gene end was trimmed by 1 base and the J gene end by 3 bases; junction bases not matched to a gene: 15. CDR3 protein: CASSLVLRRQGPIYEQYF. CDR3 bases: TGTGCCAGCAGCTTAGTTTTAAGACGACAGGGCCCGATCTACGAGCAGTACTTC.

The chain links TRBV7-9 to TRBJ2-7; weak D call: TRBD2 (6 bases). The CDR3 contains 16 residues. In germline, CDR1 is SEHNR, CDR2 FQNEAQ (reference sequence). Trimming removed 1 base at V and 4 bases at J, with 17 bases between. In nucleotides, the CDR3 is TGTGCCAGCAGCTTAGGGGACTTTAGGTCGGGTTACGAGCAGTACTTC. Amino acid sequence: CASSLGDFRSGYEQYF.

The V call is TRBV2, the J call TRBJ1-3; 8 bases align to TRBD1. The CDR3 contains 19 residues. J gave up 4 bases and V 7 bases, and 21 bases lay outside the gene matches. The germline V gene encodes CDR1 SNHLY and CDR2 FYNNEI. CDR3 DNA sequence: TGTGCCAGCACTACATACCTCCCAACAGGGGGTCCATCAGGAAACACCATATATTTT. Protein: CASTTYLPTGGPSGNTIYF.

The chain carries TRBV27 and TRBJ1-6; no reliable D call. Germline loops: CDR1 MNHEY, CDR2 SMNVEV (reference sequence). The CDR3 length is 14 residues. V lost 4 bases and J 6 bases, leaving 10 bases between the germline ends. CDR3: CASSSSPRNSPLHF. CDR3 nucleotides: TGTGCCAGCAGTTCCAGTCCCCGTAATTCACCCCTCCACTTT.

The chain uses TRBV15 and TRBJ2-7, with D tentatively TRBD1 (5 bases). Germline lookup yields CDR1 LNHNV and CDR2 YYDKDF (reference sequence). V dropped 9 bases and J dropped 1 base, with 13 bases sitting between them. CDR3 length equals 13 residues. Written as DNA, the CDR3 is TGTGCCACGGCTGGCGACAGTTCCTACGAGCAGTACTTC. It codes for CATAGDSSYEQYF. Supplemented by reference TRBV15 and TRBJ2-7, the full variable domain reads DAMVIQNPRYQVTQFGKPVTLSCSQTLNHNVMYWYQQKSSQAPKLLFHYYDKDFNNEADTPDNFQSRRPNTSFCFLDIRSPGLGDTAMYLCATAGDSSYEQYFGPGTRLTVT.

The V and J genes are TRBV5-1 and TRBJ2-1; D not resolved. The V gene lost 2 bases and the J gene lost 1 base, with 7 bases spanning the gap. The germline CDR1 and CDR2 sequences are SGHRS and YFSETQ. The CDR3 is 14 amino acids. CDR3 sequence: CASSFRFSYNEQFF. The CDR3 region has the DNA TGCGCCAGCAGCTTCAGGTTTTCCTACAATGAGCAGTTCTTC. Drawing the rest from reference TRBV5-1 and TRBJ2-1, the complete variable domain is KAGVTQTPRYLIKTRGQQVTLSCSPISGHRSVSWYQQTPGQGLQFLFEYFSETQRNKGNFPGRFSGRQFSNSRSEMNVSTLELGDSALYLCASSFRFSYNEQFFGPGTRLTVL.

The chain recombines TRBV4-3 with TRBJ1-2; no firm D call. Germline V gene data show CDR1 as LGHNA and CDR2 as YSLEER. Trimming took 0 bases from V and 5 from J, leaving 13 bases between them. CDR3 size: 15 residues. The CDR3 DNA sequence: TGCGCCAGCAGCCAAGATATGGGAGAACCTTATGGCTACACCTTC. Its translation: CASSQDMGEPYGYTF.

This sequence joins TRBV5-4 and TRBJ1-2; the D gene is possibly TRBD1 (6 bases). Germline CDR1 is SGHNT and CDR2 is YYREEE (reference sequence). The CDR3 has 16 amino acids. Trimming left V 2 bases short and J 3 bases short, with 17 bases between. This CDR3 is CASSFHLDRPDYGYTF. CDR3 in DNA: TGTGCCAGCAGCTTTCACCTAGACAGGCCTGACTATGGCTACACCTTC.

The rearrangement links TRBV6-1 to TRBJ2-7; 9 bases line up with TRBD1. Trimming removed 7 bases from V and 4 bases from J; junction bases left unmatched: 5. The CDR3 has 13 residues. Per the germline V gene, CDR1 is MNHNS and CDR2 is SASEGT. CDR3 bases: TGTGCCAGCAATACAGGGACAGGGTACGAGCAGTACTTC. Its translation is CASNTGTGYEQYF.

This chain uses TRBV4-3 with TRBJ1-1, with 9 bases fitting TRBD1. The CDR3 is 16 amino acids. J lost 3 bases, V lost 4 bases, and 9 bases had no gene match. CDR1 and CDR2 (germline): LGHNA, YSLEER. The CDR3 reads CASSRGVGQGYTEAFF. CDR3 DNA sequence: TGCGCCAGCAGCCGCGGGGTTGGACAGGGGTACACTGAAGCTTTCTTT.

The rearrangement links TRBV7-6 to TRBJ2-2, with 8 bases that match TRBD1. The CDR3 has 14 residues. The V gene end was trimmed by 5 bases and the J gene end by 4 bases; junction bases not matched to a gene: 3. Germline CDR1 SGHVS, CDR2 FNYEAQ. The CDR3 is CASSLGQATGELFF. CDR3 in DNA: TGTGCCAGCAGCCTGGGACAGGCCACCGGGGAGCTGTTTTTT.